Listed here are 19 T cell receptor beta chains from one sample, sequenced in a study of PD-L1 blockade in urothelial cancer. The method was immunoSEQ multiplex PCR; TCRdb's version includes in-frame clones alone and lacks a portion of them. The sample includes under 30,000 clones, around 87% of them seen just once. The sample consisted of PBMCs, taken around atezolizumab (anti-PD-L1) treatment. Every receptor here comes from a middle-aged man with urothelial cancer.

V is TRBV27 and J is TRBJ1-2, with 8 bases fitting TRBD1. Germline values: CDR1 MNHEY, CDR2 SMNVEV (reference sequence). V dropped 4 bases and J dropped 6; count of bases not matched to a gene: 10. The CDR3 spans 15 residues. In DNA, the CDR3 is TGTGCCAGCAGTTCCGCCCGAGGCAGGGGGCATGGCTACACCTTC. Protein sequence: CASSSARGRGHGYTF.

The V gene is TRBV19, the J gene TRBJ2-7, with TRBD1 identical over 8 bases. CDR1 is LNHDA and CDR2 is SQIVND in the germline V gene (reference sequence). The ends lost 5 bases at V and 5 bases at J; junction bases unmatched: 14. The CDR3 runs 16 residues. Here the CDR3 DNA reads TGTGCCAGTAGTCCTACCATCCCAGGGGGCTTCAACGAGCAGTACTTC. It translates to CASSPTIPGGFNEQYF.

DNA of the CDR3: TGTGCCAGCTCACTCGGGGACAGGGGAGCCTACGAGCAGTACTTC. It codes for CASSLGDRGAYEQYF. The chain combines TRBV18 with TRBJ2-7, with 10 bases matching TRBD1. This CDR3 has 15 amino acids. The germline V gene encodes CDR1 KGHSH and CDR2 LQKENI. The junction had 5 bases not matched to a gene; V was cut back by 4 bases and J by 2 bases.

The chain recombines TRBV14 with TRBJ2-1, with 7 bases identical to TRBD1. CDR1 is SGHDN and CDR2 is FVKESK in the germline V gene. V gave up 0 bases and J gave up 2 bases; unmatched junction bases: 7. The CDR3 is 17 amino acids. In DNA, the CDR3 is TGTGCCAGCAGCCAAGATCGTAGGGGGCGCACCTACAATGAGCAGTTCTTC. This codes for CASSQDRRGRTYNEQFF.

The V call is TRBV5-3, the J call TRBJ2-2; D possibly corresponds to TRBD2 (5 bases). TRBV5-3 is annotated as an ORF whose role is uncertain. V lost 5 bases and J 2 bases, leaving 10 bases between the germline ends. CDR3 length: 14 amino acids. CDR3 sequence (DNA): TGTGCCAGAAGTCCCGGGGTAAACACCGGGGAGCTGTTTTTT. This encodes CARSPGVNTGELFF.

V is TRBV27 and J is TRBJ2-1, with 9 positions matching TRBD2. The V and J ends lost 8 bases and 9 bases, in that order; junction bases with no gene match: 17. The CDR3 runs to 16 residues. Germline V gene lookup returns CDR1 MNHEY and CDR2 SMNVEV (reference sequence). CDR3 DNA: TGTGCCAGCCGTTCTTTTAGCGGGAGTGCTGGCAGTGAGCAGTTCTTC. Its protein product is CASRSFSGSAGSEQFF.

The rearrangement uses TRBV7-8 and TRBJ2-1; 7 bases map to TRBD2. V lost 5 bases, J lost 7 bases, and 8 bases stayed unmatched. The germline CDR1 and CDR2 sequences are SGHVS and FQNEAQ. The CDR3 contains 14 residues. CDR3 sequence (DNA): TGTGCCAGCAGCAGGCGGGAGCGGGGAAATGAGCAGTTCTTC. Its protein is CASSRRERGNEQFF.

This rearrangement joins TRBV7-3 to TRBJ2-1; 9 nucleotides line up with TRBD2. The germline CDR1 and CDR2 sequences are SGHTA and FQGTGA. V lost 5 bases and J lost 8; bases outside the gene matches: 13. The CDR3 contains 16 residues. The CDR3 DNA follows: TGTGCCAGCAGCAAACGAGGCGGGGGGGCGATGTATGAGCAGTTCTTC. Translating gives CASSKRGGGAMYEQFF.

The CDR3: CARSLERAAGSGHEQYF. The CDR3, as DNA: TGTGCCAGAAGCTTGGAGCGGGCAGCGGGATCGGGGCACGAGCAGTACTTC. V and J are TRBV5-3 and TRBJ2-7, with TRBD2 identical over 7 bases. Being an ORF, TRBV5-3 has a function that is uncertain. The CDR3 is 17 residues long. The V and J ends lost 0 bases and 5 bases, in that order; junction bases with no gene match: 14.

In this sample, this clone turned up a few times. The chain joins TRBV19 to TRBJ1-5; D unresolved. Germline assignment: CDR1 LNHDA and CDR2 SQIVND (reference sequence). V dropped 7 bases and J dropped 4 bases, with 14 bases sitting between them. This CDR3 is 14 amino acids long. The CDR3 is CASTLENPNQPQHF. CDR3 coding DNA: TGTGCCAGTACCTTAGAGAATCCAAATCAGCCCCAGCATTTT.

The chain links TRBV19 to TRBJ2-1; 9 positions match TRBD2. From germline, CDR1 is LNHDA and CDR2 SQIVND (reference sequence). The CDR3 is 17 amino acids. The V segment lost 5 bases and the J segment 6 bases; nucleotides outside the gene matches: 14. The CDR3 region has the DNA TGTGCCAGTAGTTCTCCTGGGAGCGGGAGGCGGTCCAATGAGCAGTTCTTC. Translating it yields CASSSPGSGRRSNEQFF.

The chain is built from TRBV11-2 and TRBJ2-2; 9 nucleotides match TRBD1. Germline CDR1 is SGHAT and CDR2 is FQNNGV. CDR3 length: 16 amino acids. V gave up 4 bases and J gave up 7 bases; unmatched junction bases: 10. The CDR3 is CASSSWDRASGGELFF. The CDR3 DNA reads TGTGCCAGCAGCTCCTGGGACAGGGCCAGTGGCGGGGAGCTGTTTTTT.

This sequence joins TRBV7-3 and TRBJ2-2; no clear D. The CDR3 consists of 14 residues. Germline assignment: CDR1 SGHTA and CDR2 FQGTGA. Trimming removed 0 bases at V and 3 bases at J, with 5 bases between. This chain's CDR3 is CASSLTRDTGELFF. In DNA form, the CDR3 reads TGTGCCAGCAGCTTAACTAGAGACACCGGGGAGCTGTTTTTT.

The CDR3 here is CASSPGLAEETQYF. The CDR3 bases are TGTGCCAGCAGCCCCGGACTAGCGGAAGAGACCCAGTACTTC. This rearrangement joins TRBV11-3 to TRBJ2-5; TRBD2 aligns across 10 bases. CDR1 and CDR2 from the germline V gene are SGHNT and YENEEA. Unmatched junction bases numbered 3, after V lost 5 bases and J lost 3 bases. The CDR3 runs to 14 residues.

This chain uses TRBV5-1 with TRBJ1-4; 11 positions agree with TRBD1. CDR1 SGHRS and CDR2 YFSETQ come from the germline V gene. After removal of 2 bases from V and 8 bases from J, the junction contained 2 bases not matched to a gene. This CDR3 is built from 14 residues. The CDR3 nucleotides read TGCGCCAGCAGCTTCAGGACAGGGGGCGAAAAACTGTTTTTT. It yields the protein CASSFRTGGEKLFF.

The rearrangement joins TRBV6-1 to TRBJ2-6; D is unresolved. Trimming took 2 bases from V and 0 from J, leaving 11 bases between them. The CDR3 runs to 17 residues. Germline CDR1 MNHNS, CDR2 SASEGT. CDR3 sequence (DNA): TGTGCCAGCAGTGAAAGTAGAGGAATCTCTGGGGCCAACGTCCTGACTTTC. Its translation: CASSESRGISGANVLTF.

In DNA form, the CDR3 reads TGTGCCAGCAGTTCTACTCGGGACAGGTATACCGGGGAGCTGTTTTTT. Protein: CASSSTRDRYTGELFF. The V call is TRBV6-5, the J call TRBJ2-2; 8 bases are a match to TRBD1. Germline values: CDR1 MNHEY, CDR2 SVGAGI. The ends lost 4 bases at V and 5 bases at J; junction bases unmatched: 9. There are 16 residues in the CDR3.

This chain links TRBV6-5 with TRBJ2-4; D is possibly TRBD1 (6 bases). V lost 5 bases to trimming and J lost 7 bases, with 12 bases between them. The CDR3 totals 13 residues. Germline CDR1 MNHEY, CDR2 SVGAGI. CDR3 amino acids: CASSLRGPNIQYF. The DNA of the CDR3 is TGTGCCAGCAGTCTCAGGGGCCCGAACATTCAGTACTTC.

The gene calls are TRBV25-1 and TRBJ2-1, with D maybe TRBD1 (7 bases). The CDR3 runs 15 residues. Germline V gives CDR1 MGHDK, CDR2 SYGVNS. V lost 3 bases, J lost 6 bases, and 15 bases lay in between. CDR3 nucleotides: TGTGCCAGCAGTGATTTGGACTACAGGGGCAATGAGCAGTTCTTC. Protein sequence: CASSDLDYRGNEQFF.